This T cell receptor (beta chain) was recorded in a study of T cells in women clearing cervical HPV infection (dated by TCRdb to 2017 to 2018). With respect to the entire study: The cases were 25 or so women with histologically confirmed HPV16-related CIN3 or worse, and 2 of these cases were invasive cancers. In the parent cohort, roughly 10,000 women aged 18 or older were enrolled in Guanacaste, Costa Rica, during 1993 to 1994 and were followed for more than 6 years. Since only a few of the women had HLA typing available, the possibility that HLA type was acting as a confounder could not be ruled out. Cases had a median age of approximately 34 years and controls had a median age of approximately 38, with no significant differences in baseline characteristics. Five blinded duplicates per group were added as quality controls, giving around 60 samples: approximately 50 participants and 10 replicates. For cases, the median interval between lesion detection and blood sampling was over 130 days, with an interquartile range of roughly 80 to 200 days. This exploratory proof-of-principle case-control study, nested within the Guanacaste HPV Natural History Study in Costa Rica, compared TCR repertoires among women with different cervical HPV16 outcomes. Case blood was taken at the visit when the lesion was first identified, whereas control blood was taken when infection was no longer detected. The 20 to 30 controls were women who cleared a single incident HPV16 infection within 12 months without developing precancer or cancer. Cases and controls were matched on age within five years and on year of sample collection.

Overall results and qualifications from the work: Cases were distinguished from controls with an estimated AUC of around 0.85 by random forest classifiers combining richness and V gene abundances. Significantly higher TCR repertoire richness was observed in CIN3+ cases than in controls across sequencing depths, whereas no difference in evenness was found. The cross-sectional design could not show whether associations preceded infection or resulted from it; effector/memory subsets and HPV-specific T cells were not isolated. Lower TRBV6-7 relative abundance was observed in cases than in controls (roughly 0.12% versus 0.15%; Bonferroni P = 0.0008). Because the number of T cells per sample was unknown, the richness differences could reflect varying T-cell content rather than repertoire biology.

In the case of this clone: Its antigen has not been determined. The read halts 3 residues ahead of the CDR3 end, with the missing end drawn from the germline J gene.

TCR beta CDR3 regions were amplified by multiplex PCR using the immunoSEQ assay from an average of 1200 ng genomic DNA per sample. To correct primer bias, the assay used a complete synthetic TCR repertoire to set an amplification baseline. Amplicons were sequenced on the Illumina platform. On the authors' methods: Error correction of the sequences involved clustering with frequency ratios plus a modified nearest-neighbor algorithm, after which the sequences were analyzed in the immunoSEQ Analyzer using IMGT gene definitions. At each rarefaction depth, TCR richness and evenness were averaged over 20 rarefaction repeats, and samples with fewer sequences than the depth were excluded. Relative abundances of V, D and J genes were compared between groups using Wilcoxon rank sum tests, with FDR correction applied. In the blinded duplicates, the intraclass correlation was 90% to 97% for TCR richness and averaged 76.4% across 66 gene segments. The source is immuneACCESS, and TCRdb retained only in-frame sequences with V and J called. Part of the clones is not carried over; for the studies checked, unresolved V genes explain less than half of this, and the remainder is unexplained. V, J and clone size are those of that table, while D and trimming were read from the DNA. The sample's clone listing holds 30,000 to 35,000 clones. About 8.8% of the sample is in the top ten clones.

Every participant had a single incident cervical HPV16 infection, and women with prevalent HPV16 infections were excluded. Cervical HPV DNA was detected with MY09/MY11 PCR, and genotyping was done with dot-blot hybridization. About 14 mL of heparinized blood were centrifuged, and the buffy coat was split into aliquots, frozen at -30 degrees C, and then kept at -80 degrees C. QIAGEN kits were used to extract genomic DNA from buffy coat specimens. V is cut by 5 bases and J by 0 bases, and the space between the germline ends is 6 bases. Spanning cysteine to phenylalanine, the CDR3 consists of 13 amino acids. Shown are 30 bases from within the CDR3, in frame from base 1. Based on the germline V gene, the CDR1 and CDR2 sequences are MRHNA and SNTAGT.

The source is a woman between 18 and 70 years old with a cervical HPV16 infection that either progressed to CIN3+ or cleared (not recorded which). The rearrangement joined TRBV6-4 to TRBJ2-3; the D gene is perhaps TRBD1, on 5 matching bases. The sequenced sample was blood buffy coat. Incomplete CDR3 DNA: TGTGCCAGCAGTCAGGGTAGCACAGATACG. Its translation is CASSQGSTDT. The whole CDR3 reads CASSQGSTDTQYF.